A single sample gave rise to the 4 T cell receptor beta chains below, sequenced in a study of beta chain features in type 1 diabetes. Findings of the study overall: Type 1 diabetes patients had TCRB CDR3s that were shorter (moderately but significantly so) in all four CD4+ subsets.

The sequenced template was cDNA made from the entire isolated RNA. Repertoires were generated with immunoSEQ multiplex PCR, while TCRdb's copy carries only in-frame clones and drops some. In the table there are some 700,000 clones, roughly an eighth of which are singletons. Which antigens these TCRs recognize remains unknown. The sample taken for sequencing was naive CD4+ T cells from blood. The receptor set was obtained from a man aged 18 to 30 with type 1 diabetes.

The gene calls are TRBV4-1 and TRBJ2-1; weak D call: TRBD1 (6 bases). The CDR3 spans 15 residues. CDR1 is MGHRA and CDR2 is YSYEKL in the germline V gene. Trimming left V 5 bases short and J 10 bases short, with 21 bases between. The CDR3 DNA follows: TGCGCCAGCAGCTCTCCCGGGACAACTTCGGGAGAGCAGTTCTTC. This sequence encodes CASSSPGTTSGEQFF.

The CDR3 here is CASTLSKGSGVETQYF. CDR3 in DNA: TGTGCCAGCACACTCTCAAAGGGTAGCGGGGTTGAGACCCAGTACTTC. This chain connects TRBV25-1 to TRBJ2-5, with TRBD2 matching 8 bases. There are 16 residues in the CDR3. CDR1 is MGHDK, CDR2 SYGVNS, per germline. The V and J ends lost 7 bases and 5 bases, in that order; junction bases with no gene match: 15. Together with reference TRBV25-1 and TRBJ2-5, the CDR3 gives the full variable domain: EADIYQTPRYLVIGTGKKITLECSQTMGHDKMYWYQQDPGMELHLIHYSYGVNSTEKGDLSSESTVSRIRTEHFPLTLESARPSHTSQYLCASTLSKGSGVETQYFGPGTRLLVL.

This clone was counted a few times. V gene TRBV6-1 combines with J gene TRBJ2-5; the D gene is possibly TRBD2 (5 bases). The CDR3 covers 12 residues. Germline V lookup: CDR1 MNHNS, CDR2 SASEGT. Trimming shortened V by 4 bases and J by 4 bases, and 7 bases separated the two germline ends. In nucleotides, the CDR3 is TGTGCCAGCAGTGCCGGGATAGAGACCCAGTACTTC. As protein: CASSAGIETQYF.

This clone was seen only a few times. The CDR3 spells CASSPPGGANTGELFF. The CDR3 nucleotides are TGTGCCAGCAGTCCACCCGGGGGGGCGAACACCGGGGAGCTGTTTTTT. V is TRBV27 and J is TRBJ2-2; 8 bases fit TRBD2. This CDR3 comprises 16 residues. CDR1 MNHEY and CDR2 SMNVEV come from the germline V gene (reference sequence). J was trimmed by 0 bases and V by 5 bases; bases with no gene match: 5.